Below, one T cell receptor beta chain is given with its context. Its matching antigen is unknown. Expressed TCRB transcripts were sequenced after all isolated RNA was converted to cDNA. The assay was immunoSEQ multiplex PCR, and TCRdb's table has in-frame clones only and misses some. The data hold some 200,000 clones, with 16% observed a single time. The data were taken from a study of beta chain features in type 1 diabetes. Overall study results and limits: In patients and controls equally, PCR might favor templates that are shorter. Relative to healthy donors, patients appeared to have naive, central memory and Treg TCRB repertoires that were more similar. TCRB CDR3s from Type 1 diabetes patients were moderately but significantly shorter in all four CD4+ subsets.

Sorting based on CD45RO/CCR7/CD25/CD127/CD95/CD27 separated CD4+ naive, central memory, regulatory and stem cell-like memory cells. V shed 0 bases, J shed 0 bases, and the junction held 5 bases outside the gene matches. Germline V gives CDR1 LGHNA, CDR2 YSLEER. This CDR3 spans 18 amino acids. This rearrangement joins TRBV4-3 to TRBJ2-1; 10 nucleotides match TRBD2. The receptor comes from a man aged 25-45 years with type 1 diabetes. The sequenced sample consisted of naive CD4+ T cells from blood. The CDR3 is CASSQDPSGSSSYNEQFF. The DNA for the CDR3 is TGCGCCAGCAGCCAAGATCCTAGCGGGAGTAGCTCCTACAATGAGCAGTTCTTC.